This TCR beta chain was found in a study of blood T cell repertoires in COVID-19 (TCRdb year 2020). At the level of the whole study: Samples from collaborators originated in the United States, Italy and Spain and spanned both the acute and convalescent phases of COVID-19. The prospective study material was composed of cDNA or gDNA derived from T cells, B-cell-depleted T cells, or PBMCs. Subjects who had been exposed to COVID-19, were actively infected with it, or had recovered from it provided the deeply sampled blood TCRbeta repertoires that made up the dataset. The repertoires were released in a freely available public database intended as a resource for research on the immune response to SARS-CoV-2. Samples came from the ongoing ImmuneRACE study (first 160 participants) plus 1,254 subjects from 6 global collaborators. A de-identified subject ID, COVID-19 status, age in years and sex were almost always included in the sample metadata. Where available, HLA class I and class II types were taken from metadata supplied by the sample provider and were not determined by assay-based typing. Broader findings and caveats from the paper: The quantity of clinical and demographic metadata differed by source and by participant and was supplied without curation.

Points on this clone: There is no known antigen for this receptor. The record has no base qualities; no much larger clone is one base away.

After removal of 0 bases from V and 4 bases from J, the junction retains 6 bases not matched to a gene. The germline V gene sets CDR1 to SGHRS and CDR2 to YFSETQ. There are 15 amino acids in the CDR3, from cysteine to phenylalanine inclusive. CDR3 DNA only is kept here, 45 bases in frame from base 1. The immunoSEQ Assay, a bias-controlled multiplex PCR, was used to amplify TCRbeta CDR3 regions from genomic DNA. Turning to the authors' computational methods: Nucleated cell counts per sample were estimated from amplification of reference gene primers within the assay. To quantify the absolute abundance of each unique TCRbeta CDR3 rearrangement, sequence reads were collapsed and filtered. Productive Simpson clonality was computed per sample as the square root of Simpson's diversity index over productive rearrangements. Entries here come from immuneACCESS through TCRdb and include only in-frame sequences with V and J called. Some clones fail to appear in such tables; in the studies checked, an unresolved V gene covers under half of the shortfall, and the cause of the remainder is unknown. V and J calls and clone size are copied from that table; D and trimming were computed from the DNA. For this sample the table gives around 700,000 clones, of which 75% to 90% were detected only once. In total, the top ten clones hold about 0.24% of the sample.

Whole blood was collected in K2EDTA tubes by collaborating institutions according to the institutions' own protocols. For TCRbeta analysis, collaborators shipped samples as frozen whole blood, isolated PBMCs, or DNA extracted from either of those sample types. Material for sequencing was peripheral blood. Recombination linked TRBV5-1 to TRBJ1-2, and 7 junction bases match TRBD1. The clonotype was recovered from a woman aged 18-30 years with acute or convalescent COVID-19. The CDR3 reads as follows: CASSLAPAGGYGYTF. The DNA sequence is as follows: TGCGCCAGCAGCTTGGCCCCCGCAGGGGGCTATGGCTACACCTTC. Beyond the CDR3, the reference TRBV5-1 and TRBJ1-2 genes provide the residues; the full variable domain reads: KAGVTQTPRYLIKTRGQQVTLSCSPISGHRSVSWYQQTPGQGLQFLFEYFSETQRNKGNFPGRFSGRQFSNSRSEMNVSTLELGDSALYLCASSLAPAGGYGYTFGSGTRLTVV.